Below, one T cell receptor (beta chain) is given with its context. Sequencing used immunoSEQ multiplex PCR; TCRdb keeps in-frame clones, though not all of them. This sample has around 140,000 clones, with nearly 85% found just once. This CDR3 is built from 14 residues. Germline V gene sequence: CDR1 MNHEY, CDR2 SVGEGT. Deletions cut 0 bases from V and 1 base from J, with 6 bases between. Recruits, aged roughly 18 to 89 years, lived in 24 US areas. These data originate in a study of blood T cell repertoires in COVID-19. Looking at the study overall: Donors in Cohort 3 who had recovered were those with two negative PCRs, healthcare professional clearance, or resolution of their symptoms. Samples representing acute and convalescent COVID-19 were sourced from the United States, Italy and Spain. Sample material is recorded as cDNA or gDNA derived from T cells, B-cell-depleted T cells, or PBMCs.

The origin of this receptor is a man aged 50 to 60 in a cohort exposed to, infected with or recovered from COVID-19 (not recorded which). Sequencing was carried out using PBMCs or T cells enriched from blood (not recorded which). J is TRBJ1-1 and V is TRBV6-2 or TRBV6-3; the D is unclear. DNA of the CDR3: TGTGCCAGCAGTTACTCAGGAGGGAACACTGAAGCTTTCTTT. Protein sequence: CASSYSGGNTEAFF.